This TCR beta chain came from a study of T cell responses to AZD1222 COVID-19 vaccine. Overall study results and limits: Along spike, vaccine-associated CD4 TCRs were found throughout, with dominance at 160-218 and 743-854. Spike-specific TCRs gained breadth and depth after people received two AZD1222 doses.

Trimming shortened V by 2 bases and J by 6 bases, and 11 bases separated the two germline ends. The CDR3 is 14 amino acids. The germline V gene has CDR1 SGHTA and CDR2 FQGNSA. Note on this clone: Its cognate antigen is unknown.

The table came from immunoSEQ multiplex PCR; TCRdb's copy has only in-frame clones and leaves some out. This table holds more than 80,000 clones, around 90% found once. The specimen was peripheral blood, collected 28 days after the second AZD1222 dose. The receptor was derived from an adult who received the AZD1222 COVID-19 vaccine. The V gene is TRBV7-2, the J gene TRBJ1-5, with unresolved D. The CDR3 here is CASSLRVLGQPQHF. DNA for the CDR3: TGTGCCAGCAGCTTAAGAGTGCTAGGTCAGCCCCAGCATTTT.